This T cell receptor beta chain was captured by sequencing in a study of T cells in localized non-small cell lung cancer. Whole-study findings and limits: Among blood samples, higher T cell density accompanied longer overall survival. Because only a single region of the tumor was sequenced, heterogeneity remains possible. Adjacent uninvolved lung had the highest clonality, suggesting focused antigen responses. Out of the top 100 tumor clones, a median about 58 were seen in adjacent lung.

This clone was seen a handful of times. No antigen is known for it. Data came from immunoSEQ multiplex PCR; TCRdb stores just in-frame clones and leaves some out. This table holds under 6,000 clones, approximately 31% found once. V was clipped by 2 bases and J by 0 bases, with 8 bases between them. Germline loops: CDR1 SGHNT, CDR2 YENEEA. The CDR3 extends over 15 amino acids. The rearrangement links TRBV11-3 to TRBJ2-1; TRBD1 is a possible D gene (5 bases). This sequence originates from a man aged 40-75 years with stage III squamous cell lung carcinoma. The sequenced sample was lung tumor tissue, obtained before any cancer treatment. The CDR3 protein is CASSLTGNSYNEQFF. DNA for the CDR3: TGTGCCAGCAGCTTAACAGGCAACTCCTACAATGAGCAGTTCTTC.